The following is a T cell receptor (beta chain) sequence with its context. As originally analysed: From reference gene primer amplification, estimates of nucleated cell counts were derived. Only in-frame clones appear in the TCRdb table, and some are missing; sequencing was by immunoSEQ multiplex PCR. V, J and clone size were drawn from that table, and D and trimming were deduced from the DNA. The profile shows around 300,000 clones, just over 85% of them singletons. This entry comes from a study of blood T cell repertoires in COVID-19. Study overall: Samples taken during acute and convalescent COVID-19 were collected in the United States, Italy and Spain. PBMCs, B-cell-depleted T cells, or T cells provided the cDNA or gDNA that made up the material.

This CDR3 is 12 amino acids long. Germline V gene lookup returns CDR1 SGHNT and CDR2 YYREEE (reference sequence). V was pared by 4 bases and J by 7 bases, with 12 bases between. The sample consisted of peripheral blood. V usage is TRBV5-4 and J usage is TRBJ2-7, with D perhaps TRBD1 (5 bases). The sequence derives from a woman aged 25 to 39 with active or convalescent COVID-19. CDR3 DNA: TGTGCCAGCAGCATCAGGGTGGGGGAGCAGTACTTC. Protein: CASSIRVGEQYF.